This TCR beta chain was obtained from a study of PD-L1 blockade in urothelial cancer. Turning to the study itself: Blood was evaluated 3 weeks (second dose) and 6 weeks after therapy began.

Using immunoSEQ multiplex PCR, the repertoire was profiled, and TCRdb retains in-frame clones only, with some absent. The top ten hold approximately 9% of the sample, which has roughly 90,000 clones, approximately 91% seen once. Germline CDR1 MNHNS, CDR2 SASEGT. Trimming took off 8 bases at V and 8 bases at J, with 18 bases between the two ends. CDR3 size: 13 residues. This sequence originates from a man in his sixties with urothelial cancer. The genes are TRBV6-1 and TRBJ1-2; D is uncertain. The sample consisted of PBMCs, taken around atezolizumab (anti-PD-L1) treatment. The CDR3 DNA reads TGTGCCAGCCGGGAGGGAATACGTGACGGCTACACCTTC. Encoded protein: CASREGIRDGYTF.